A single sample is the source of the 19 T cell receptor beta chains below, sequenced in a study of blood T cell repertoires in COVID-19 (TCRdb year 2020). Library generation was performed with the immunoSEQ multiplex PCR assay. Drawn from immuneACCESS, this table holds only the in-frame rearrangements with V and J called that TCRdb kept. Clones are partly lost; checked studies trace under half to an unresolved V gene and leave the rest unexplained. The sample contains about 230,000 clones, approximately 83% of them found a single time. The ten largest clones take up roughly 7.4% of the sample. The material sequenced was peripheral blood. All receptors come from a woman aged 45-59 years with acute or convalescent COVID-19.

CDR3 coding DNA: TGTGCCAGCAGCCCGTGGGGGCGTACTGAAGCTTTCTTT. Translation gives CASSPWGRTEAFF. The chain is built from TRBV7-9 and TRBJ1-1, with a weak D call TRBD1 (6 bases). V lost 5 bases and J lost 5, with 12 bases in between. The CDR3 has 13 amino acids. In germline, CDR1 is SEHNR, CDR2 FQNEAQ (reference sequence).

V usage is TRBV7-9 and J usage is TRBJ2-2; D may be TRBD2 (5 bases). The CDR3 is 13 amino acids. Germline CDR1 reads SEHNR; CDR2 reads FQNEAQ (reference sequence). Trimming stripped 8 bases from V and 4 bases from J, with 11 bases between. The CDR3 reads CASGRAGTGELFF. CDR3 sequence (DNA): TGTGCCAGCGGCCGGGCGGGCACCGGGGAGCTGTTTTTT.

V gene TRBV19 combines with J gene TRBJ1-1; 7 bases agree with TRBD1. V gave up 5 bases and J gave up 0 bases; unmatched junction bases: 6. The CDR3 contains 15 residues. In germline, CDR1 is LNHDA, CDR2 SQIVND (reference sequence). The CDR3 protein is CASSRDRRMNTEAFF. In nucleotides, the CDR3 is TGTGCCAGTAGTCGGGACAGAAGAATGAACACTGAAGCTTTCTTT.

This rearrangement joins TRBV9 to TRBJ1-1, with unresolved D. The germline V gene encodes CDR1 SGDLS and CDR2 YYNGEE. This CDR3 contains 15 residues. Between the trimmed V and J ends, which lost 0 bases and 0 bases, there was a span of 9 bases. In nucleotides, the CDR3 is TGTGCCAGCAGCGTAGTAGGAGAAGTGAACACTGAAGCTTTCTTT. This gives the protein CASSVVGEVNTEAFF.

The chain carries TRBV28 and TRBJ1-3; 7 nucleotides match TRBD1. The trim removed 7 bases at V and 0 bases at J, leaving 18 bases unmatched. This CDR3 is 19 amino acids long. Per the germline V gene, CDR1 is MDHEN and CDR2 is SYDVKM. The DNA of the CDR3 is TGTGCCAGCAAGACACTAGTTTCCACAGGGGAGTCCTCTGGAAACACCATATATTTT. Translation gives CASKTLVSTGESSGNTIYF.

The V call is TRBV30, the J call TRBJ1-2; D is unclear. Between the trimmed V and J ends, which lost 2 bases and 0 bases, there was a span of 7 bases. CDR1 GTSNPN and CDR2 SVGIG come from the germline V gene (reference sequence). This CDR3 comprises 13 residues. The CDR3 sequence: CAWSYGANYGYTF. CDR3 nucleotide sequence: TGTGCCTGGAGTTATGGAGCTAACTATGGCTACACCTTC. The full variable domain, completed using reference TRBV30 and TRBJ1-2, is SQTIHQWPATLVQPVGSPLSLECTVEGTSNPNLYWYRQAAGRGLQLLFYSVGIGQISSEVPQNLSASRPQDRQFILSSKKLLLSDSGFYLCAWSYGANYGYTFGSGTRLTVV.

This clone was seen only once. DNA for the CDR3: TGCAGTGCTAGTTCCGGGGCGGGGAATCAGCCCCAGCATTTT. Amino acid sequence: CSASSGAGNQPQHF. The rearrangement links TRBV20-1 to TRBJ1-5, with a weak D call TRBD1 (5 bases). CDR1 DFQATT and CDR2 SNEGSKA come from the germline V gene (reference sequence). V lost 3 bases, J lost 4 bases, and 13 bases lay in between. The CDR3 runs 14 residues.

The rearrangement joins TRBV6-1 to TRBJ1-6; possibly TRBD1 for D (5 bases). V was shortened by 3 bases and J by 7 bases, with 13 bases between the two germline ends. The CDR3 covers 15 residues. The germline V gene has CDR1 MNHNS and CDR2 SASEGT. In DNA form, the CDR3 reads TGTGCCAGCAGTGATCGGACCGGGGGGAATTCACCCCTCCACTTT. Protein: CASSDRTGGNSPLHF.

The gene calls are TRBV7-3 and TRBJ2-7; D perhaps matches TRBD2 (5 bases). This CDR3 has 13 residues. Germline-derived CDR1 and CDR2 are SGHTA and FQGTGA. V dropped 5 bases and J dropped 11 bases, with 19 bases sitting between them. CDR3 DNA: TGTGCCAGCAGCGCCGGGTCCCTTCTCGGGAAGTACTTC. Protein: CASSAGSLLGKYF.

This chain joins TRBV7-9 and TRBJ2-1, with 9 bases aligning to TRBD2. V lost 3 bases and J lost 7; bases outside the gene matches: 7. The germline V gene has CDR1 SEHNR and CDR2 FQNEAQ (reference sequence). The CDR3 sequence is 15 residues long. CDR3 in amino acids: CASSLRGGQTNEQFF. The CDR3 DNA reads TGTGCCAGCAGCTTGCGGGGGGGCCAGACGAATGAGCAGTTCTTC.

This rearrangement joins TRBV19 to TRBJ1-5, with 7 bases that match TRBD1. Trimming cost V 4 bases and J 7 bases; bases outside gene matches: 7. CDR1 is LNHDA, CDR2 SQIVND, per germline (reference sequence). The CDR3 has 14 amino acids. This CDR3 reads CASSTPGGAQPQHF. In DNA form, the CDR3 reads TGTGCCAGTAGTACCCCAGGGGGAGCACAGCCCCAGCATTTT.

This chain connects TRBV19 to TRBJ1-1; D perhaps matches TRBD1 (6 bases). The CDR3 has 14 amino acids. V was shortened by 4 bases and J by 6 bases, with 15 bases between the two germline ends. Germline V gene data show CDR1 as LNHDA and CDR2 as SQIVND (reference sequence). CDR3 in amino acids: CASSKHRDKAEAFF. DNA for the CDR3: TGTGCCAGTAGTAAGCACCGGGACAAGGCTGAAGCTTTCTTT.

V usage is TRBV9 and J usage is TRBJ1-1, with 8 bases aligning to TRBD1. Germline CDR1 reads SGDLS; CDR2 reads YYNGEE. Trimming took 0 bases from V and 6 from J; bases not matched to a gene: 4. The length of the CDR3 is 14 residues. For the CDR3, the DNA is TGTGCCAGCAGCGTAGGGAGGACAGGGTCTGAAGCTTTCTTT. This translates into CASSVGRTGSEAFF.

The chain links TRBV27 to TRBJ1-1; 8 nucleotides align to TRBD1. With 6 bases clipped from V and 2 bases from J, the junction kept 5 bases outside the gene matches. The V gene's germline CDR1 is MNHEY and CDR2 SMNVEV (reference sequence). This CDR3 comprises 14 residues. Here the CDR3 DNA reads TGTGCCAGCAGGAGGCAGGGGGCTAACACTGAAGCTTTCTTT. It specifies CASRRQGANTEAFF.

V is TRBV2 and J is TRBJ2-7; D perhaps matches TRBD1 (6 bases). The germline gives CDR1 SNHLY, CDR2 FYNNEI. Trimming left V 8 bases short and J 1 base short, with 6 bases between. The CDR3 sequence is 11 residues long. CDR3 nucleotide sequence: TGTGCCAGCGACAGGTCCTACGAGCAGTACTTC. Amino acid sequence: CASDRSYEQYF.

This clone was counted a single time. The rearrangement uses TRBV9 and TRBJ1-3, with D unresolved. The germline V gene has CDR1 SGDLS and CDR2 YYNGEE. Trimming took off 0 bases at V and 4 bases at J, with 17 bases between the two ends. The CDR3 consists of 17 residues. Here the CDR3 DNA reads TGTGCCAGCAGCGTAGAAGGCAGGATCTTTGGAGGAAACACCATATATTTT. This sequence encodes CASSVEGRIFGGNTIYF. Based on the CDR3 plus reference TRBV9 and TRBJ1-3, the full variable domain is DSGVTQTPKHLITATGQRVTLRCSPRSGDLSVYWYQQSLDQGLQFLIQYYNGEERAKGNILERFSAQQFPDLHSELNLSSLELGDSALYFCASSVEGRIFGGNTIYFGEGSWLTVV.

V usage is TRBV27 and J usage is TRBJ2-7, with 12 bases aligning to TRBD2. Germline trimming cut 2 bases from V and 3 bases from J; bases unmatched to any gene: 5. This CDR3 region has 16 residues. Looked up from germline, CDR1 is MNHEY and CDR2 is SMNVEV (reference sequence). The CDR3 loop reads CASSLLTSGGIYEQYF. As DNA, the CDR3 is TGTGCCAGCAGTTTACTAACTAGCGGGGGGATCTACGAGCAGTACTTC.

This chain links TRBV18 with TRBJ1-2, with 8 bases lining up with TRBD1. V trimming: 4 bases; J trimming: 6 bases; junction bases outside the gene matches: 10. Germline V gene data show CDR1 as KGHSH and CDR2 as LQKENI. The CDR3 runs to 15 residues. Here the CDR3 reads CASSQSTGEGDGYTF. CDR3 coding DNA: TGTGCCAGCTCACAATCGACAGGGGAGGGCGATGGCTACACCTTC.

The J gene is TRBJ2-3, the V gene TRBV5-4; the match to TRBD1 covers 11 bases. Germline trimming cut 4 bases from V and 4 bases from J; bases unmatched to any gene: 5. This CDR3 is 15 amino acids long. Germline CDR1 is SGHNT and CDR2 is YYREEE (reference sequence). The CDR3 nucleotides are TGTGCCAGCAGCGCGGGACAGGGGGTATCAGATACGCAGTATTTT. It codes for CASSAGQGVSDTQYF.